This T cell receptor beta chain was retrieved from a study of cytomegalovirus exposure and HLA in healthy donors. Across the study: T cells numbering 150 million to 200 million yielded 95 million to 140 million unique TCR beta sequences in an earlier analysis. Study-wide points: Analysis performed later found roughly 18,000 TCR beta sequences associated with HLA alleles at 0.05 false discovery rate. Analyzed later, most CMV-associated TCR beta chains appeared HLA-restricted. The study labeled more than 150 TCR beta chains cytomegalovirus-associated.

A remark on this clone: What it recognizes is unknown.

Germline lookup yields CDR1 DFQATT and CDR2 SNEGSKA (reference sequence). V was clipped by 2 bases and J by 3 bases, with 2 bases between them. This CDR3 is 11 amino acids long. 13 Jbeta primers and 60 Vbeta primers were used for the PCR. Only in-frame clones appear in the TCRdb table, and some are missing; sequencing was by immunoSEQ multiplex PCR. Of about 160,000 clones listed, roughly 85% are singletons. The source is a man between 18 and 29 years old in good health and CMV-seropositive. The chain links TRBV20-1 to TRBJ1-3; D remains unclear. Sample: PBMCs. For the CDR3, the DNA is TGCAGTGCTAGACGTGGAAACACCATATATTTT. Translating it yields CSARRGNTIYF.